The next 26 T cell receptor beta chains were all read from a single sample in a study of blood T cell repertoires in COVID-19. Sequenced by immunoSEQ multiplex PCR; TCRdb stores in-frame clones only, minus some. The sample consists of around 80,000 clones, 82% of them appearing once. Sequenced: peripheral blood. All receptors derive from an elderly man with acute or convalescent COVID-19.

The chain has TRBV5-6 and TRBJ1-2; 7 bases are shared with TRBD1. The CDR3 totals 13 residues. Germline trimming cut 4 bases from V and 4 bases from J; bases unmatched to any gene: 4. Germline CDR1 reads SGHDT; CDR2 reads YYEEEE. CDR3 region: CASSRTGVYGYTF. The CDR3 DNA is TGTGCCAGCAGCCGTACAGGGGTCTATGGCTACACCTTC.

The sample holds one count of this clone. Other nucleotide sequences in the sample specify the same CDR3. The chain has TRBV6-5 and TRBJ1-2; 7 nucleotides align to TRBD1. The germline gives CDR1 MNHEY, CDR2 SVGAGI. The ends lost 2 bases at V and 4 bases at J; junction bases unmatched: 1. The CDR3 contains 13 residues. The CDR3 loop is CASSYRQGYGYTF. The CDR3 DNA reads TGTGCCAGCAGTTACAGACAGGGCTATGGCTACACCTTC.

DNA for the CDR3: TGTGCCTGGAGTGTACGGACAGGGGAAAAACTGTTTTTT. Its protein is CAWSVRTGEKLFF. The V and J genes are TRBV30 and TRBJ1-4; 8 bases map to TRBD1. This CDR3 is built from 13 residues. Germline V gene lookup returns CDR1 GTSNPN and CDR2 SVGIG (reference sequence). J gave up 8 bases and V 0 bases, and 2 bases lay outside the gene matches.

This clone has a single count. This chain connects TRBV19 to TRBJ2-1, with 8 bases that match TRBD2. The V segment lost 5 bases and the J segment 0 bases; nucleotides outside the gene matches: 12. The CDR3 totals 18 residues. Germline CDR1 is LNHDA and CDR2 is SQIVND (reference sequence). CDR3 bases: TGTGCCAGTAGTCCCAACCGGCGGGGGGTGGGCTCCTACAATGAGCAGTTCTTC. This gives the protein CASSPNRRGVGSYNEQFF.

The V gene is TRBV7-8, the J gene TRBJ1-5; 7 nucleotides match TRBD1. Germline V gene lookup returns CDR1 SGHVS and CDR2 FQNEAQ. J gave up 4 bases and V 5 bases, and 5 bases lay outside the gene matches. This CDR3 is 14 amino acids long. For the CDR3, the DNA is TGTGCCAGCAGCGCGGGACAGAGAAATCAGCCCCAGCATTTT. Translated, it gives CASSAGQRNQPQHF.

The chain employs TRBV30 and TRBJ2-2, with TRBD1 matching 8 bases. V lost 3 bases to trimming and J lost 1 base; unmatched junction nucleotides: 4. The CDR3 loop spans 15 amino acids. Per germline, CDR1 GTSNPN and CDR2 SVGIG (reference sequence). For the CDR3, the DNA is TGTGCCTGGAGCCCGGGACAGGAGAACACCGGGGAGCTGTTTTTT. Translation gives CAWSPGQENTGELFF.

The rearrangement uses TRBV27 and TRBJ1-2; TRBD1 matches at 7 bases. Losses at the gene ends were 3 bases for V and 4 bases for J; bases not matched to a gene: 5. CDR1 and CDR2 from the germline V gene are MNHEY and SMNVEV (reference sequence). This CDR3 contains 14 residues. The CDR3 reads CASSLKGQAYGYTF. CDR3 nucleotides: TGTGCCAGCAGTTTGAAAGGACAGGCCTATGGCTACACCTTC.

V gene TRBV2 combines with J gene TRBJ1-1; a possible D gene is TRBD1 (6 bases). V was cut by 9 bases and J by 1 base, with 15 bases left in between. The CDR3 spans 14 residues. Germline CDR1 and CDR2: SNHLY and FYNNEI. The CDR3 nucleotides read TGTGCCAGGGCCGGGACACAGAGGAACACTGAAGCTTTCTTT. This gives the protein CARAGTQRNTEAFF.

This clone was picked up a small number of times. The chain recombines TRBV5-1 with TRBJ1-2; a possible D gene is TRBD1 (5 bases). Germline V CDR1 and CDR2: SGHRS, YFSETQ. This CDR3 spans 16 amino acids. Trimming stripped 1 base from V and 3 bases from J, with 16 bases between. CDR3 sequence: CASSLTPDGGDYGYTF. As DNA, the CDR3 is TGCGCCAGCAGCTTGACTCCGGACGGGGGAGACTATGGCTACACCTTC.

V is TRBV2 and J is TRBJ1-2; D gene unclear. Germline values: CDR1 SNHLY, CDR2 FYNNEI. Deletions cut 2 bases from V and 8 bases from J, with 18 bases between. There are 15 residues in the CDR3. This CDR3 is CASSESWATSGGYTF. Written as DNA, the CDR3 is TGTGCCAGCAGTGAATCTTGGGCTACGTCTGGAGGCTACACCTTC.

CDR3: CASSDRQGPTDTQYF. CDR3 nucleotide sequence: TGCGCCAGCAGTGATCGGCAGGGGCCCACAGATACGCAGTATTTT. The chain couples TRBV10-1 to TRBJ2-3, with D possibly TRBD1 on 6 matching bases. With 3 bases removed from V and 2 bases from J, the gap between germline ends came to 12 bases. There are 15 residues in the CDR3. In germline, CDR1 is WNHNN, CDR2 SYGVQD (reference sequence).

The V gene is TRBV5-1, the J gene TRBJ2-7, with 10 nucleotides matching TRBD1. The V and J ends lost 0 bases and 6 bases, in that order; junction bases with no gene match: 3. The CDR3 runs to 14 residues. The germline CDR1 and CDR2 sequences are SGHRS and YFSETQ. CDR3 in amino acids: CASSLGDRGFEQYF. The DNA for the CDR3 is TGCGCCAGCAGCTTGGGGGACAGGGGTTTCGAGCAGTACTTC.

This clone came up a few times. The chain employs TRBV5-1 and TRBJ1-4; D uncertain. The germline gives CDR1 SGHRS, CDR2 YFSETQ. CDR3 size: 15 residues. V was clipped by 0 bases and J by 7 bases, with 13 bases between them. CDR3 nucleotide sequence: TGCGCCAGCAGCTTGGGTTATCAATCGGGTGAAAAACTGTTTTTT. Translating it yields CASSLGYQSGEKLFF.

The rearrangement joins TRBV3-1 (or the pseudogene TRBV3-2) to TRBJ1-6; no clear D gene. This CDR3 has 15 amino acids. Germline assignment: CDR1 LGHDT and CDR2 YNNKEL (reference sequence). The germline V and J ends were trimmed by 0 bases and 7 bases, with 10 bases remaining between them. The CDR3 nucleotides are TGTGCCAGCAGCCAAGAGCGCAGGAGGAATTCACCCCTCCACTTT. It codes for CASSQERRRNSPLHF.

V usage is TRBV19 and J usage is TRBJ2-1; D perhaps matches TRBD2 (5 bases). The germline gives CDR1 LNHDA, CDR2 SQIVND (reference sequence). The CDR3 runs 11 residues. The ends were cut back, 3 bases at V and 11 bases at J, with 8 bases in the middle. The CDR3 loop is CASSIEGKQFF. DNA of the CDR3: TGTGCCAGTAGTATCGAGGGAAAGCAGTTCTTC.

J is TRBJ2-1 and V is TRBV6-6, with TRBD2 identical over 13 bases. Germline CDR1 and CDR2: MNHNY and SVGAGI (reference sequence). This CDR3 has 17 amino acids. With 5 bases clipped from V and 5 bases from J, the junction kept 9 bases outside the gene matches. The CDR3 protein is CASSRDPGLAGHNEQFF. CDR3 nucleotides: TGTGCCAGCAGTCGAGACCCGGGACTAGCGGGGCACAATGAGCAGTTCTTC.

This chain links TRBV7-9 with TRBJ2-5, with D perhaps matching TRBD2 (5 bases). Germline lookup yields CDR1 SEHNR and CDR2 FQNEAQ (reference sequence). V lost 5 bases and J lost 5, with 12 bases in between. The CDR3 spans 13 residues. CDR3 loop: CASSIGVGETQYF. CDR3 nucleotides: TGTGCCAGCAGCATCGGGGTAGGGGAGACCCAGTACTTC.

In this sample, this clone turned up a few times. This chain connects TRBV18 to TRBJ1-1; TRBD1 might be the D (6 bases). Deletions cut 3 bases from V and 4 bases from J, with 15 bases between. Germline loops: CDR1 KGHSH, CDR2 LQKENI. The CDR3 consists of 15 residues. CDR3 amino acids: CASSPRTQGGTEAFF. Here the CDR3 DNA reads TGTGCCAGCTCACCTCGTACACAGGGTGGCACTGAAGCTTTCTTT.

The chain joins TRBV4-1 to TRBJ1-6, with TRBD1 matching over 11 bases. The V gene end was trimmed by 4 bases and the J gene end by 14 bases; junction bases not matched to a gene: 10. Germline CDR1 MGHRA, CDR2 YSYEKL. The CDR3 is made up of 15 amino acids. The CDR3 spells CASSPWTGGLLTLHF. In DNA form, the CDR3 reads TGCGCCAGCAGCCCGTGGACAGGGGGCCTCTTAACCCTCCACTTT.

The chain combines TRBV3-1 (or the pseudogene TRBV3-2) with TRBJ1-2; D possibly corresponds to TRBD1 (5 bases). This CDR3 comprises 15 residues. Trimming took 2 bases from V and 8 from J, leaving 18 bases between them. Germline V gives CDR1 LGHDT, CDR2 YNNKEL (reference sequence). CDR3 DNA: TGTGCCAGCAGCCAACATTCTCGACAGTCAGACGGCTACACCTTC. Its protein product is CASSQHSRQSDGYTF.

The chain carries TRBV4-2 and TRBJ2-3; 12 bases map to TRBD1. In germline, CDR1 is LGHNA, CDR2 YNFKEQ. V was clipped by 1 base and J by 0 bases; unmatched bases: 5. CDR3 size: 18 residues. In DNA, the CDR3 is TGTGCCAGCAGCCAAGCCGGGACAGGGGGCGCGAGCACAGATACGCAGTATTTT. Amino acid sequence: CASSQAGTGGASTDTQYF.

This chain joins TRBV30 and TRBJ1-1, with D uncertain. Per the germline V gene, CDR1 is GTSNPN and CDR2 is SVGIG (reference sequence). Trimming took 6 bases from V and 5 from J, leaving 13 bases between them. This CDR3 comprises 12 residues. The DNA for the CDR3 is TGTGCCTGCTCGAGAGGTGGAACTGAAGCTTTCTTT. Protein sequence: CACSRGGTEAFF.

This rearrangement joins TRBV5-4 to TRBJ1-2, with D tentatively TRBD1 (6 bases). Deletions cut 4 bases from V and 4 bases from J, with 14 bases between. The CDR3 covers 14 residues. The germline CDR1 and CDR2 sequences are SGHNT and YYREEE (reference sequence). The CDR3, as DNA: TGTGCCAGCAGCCTCCAACAGGGCTCCTATGGCTACACCTTC. It codes for CASSLQQGSYGYTF.

The chain is built from TRBV5-1 and TRBJ2-6; TRBD1 agrees at 8 bases. This CDR3 is built from 18 residues. Trimming cost V 4 bases and J 0 bases; bases outside gene matches: 9. In germline, CDR1 is SGHRS, CDR2 YFSETQ. The CDR3 DNA reads TGCGCCAGCAGCGAGGATCGGACAGGGTACTCTGGGGCCAACGTCCTGACTTTC. Residues: CASSEDRTGYSGANVLTF. Combining the CDR3 with reference TRBV5-1 and TRBJ2-6 gives the whole variable domain KAGVTQTPRYLIKTRGQQVTLSCSPISGHRSVSWYQQTPGQGLQFLFEYFSETQRNKGNFPGRFSGRQFSNSRSEMNVSTLELGDSALYLCASSEDRTGYSGANVLTFGAGSRLTVL.

This chain connects TRBV19 to TRBJ2-7; TRBD1 aligns across 9 bases. Losses at the gene ends were 5 bases for V and 4 bases for J; bases not matched to a gene: 9. The germline V gene encodes CDR1 LNHDA and CDR2 SQIVND (reference sequence). CDR3 length equals 15 residues. The CDR3 is CASSALQGAGYEQYF. The CDR3 DNA sequence: TGTGCCAGTAGTGCCTTACAGGGGGCAGGGTACGAGCAGTACTTC.

The chain carries TRBV2 and TRBJ1-5; 10 bases line up with TRBD1. Germline lookup yields CDR1 SNHLY and CDR2 FYNNEI. The CDR3 has 13 residues. V lost 10 bases to trimming and J lost 5 bases; unmatched junction nucleotides: 5. The CDR3 sequence: CATTGTGDQPQHF. The CDR3 nucleotides read TGTGCCACCACGGGGACAGGGGATCAGCCCCAGCATTTT.